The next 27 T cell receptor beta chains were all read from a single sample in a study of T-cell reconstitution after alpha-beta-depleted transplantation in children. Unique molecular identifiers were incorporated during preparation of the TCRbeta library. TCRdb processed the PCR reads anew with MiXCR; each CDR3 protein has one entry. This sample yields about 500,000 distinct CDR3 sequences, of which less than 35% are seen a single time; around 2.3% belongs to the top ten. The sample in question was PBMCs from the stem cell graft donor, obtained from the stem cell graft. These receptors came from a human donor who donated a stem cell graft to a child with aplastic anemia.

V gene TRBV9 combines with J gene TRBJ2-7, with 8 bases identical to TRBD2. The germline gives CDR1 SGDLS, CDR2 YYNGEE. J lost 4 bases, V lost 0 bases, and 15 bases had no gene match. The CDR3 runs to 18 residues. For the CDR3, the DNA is TGTGCCAGCAGCGTAGGGCGTCGGAACGGGACTAGTTTTTACGAGCAGTACTTC. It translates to CASSVGRRNGTSFYEQYF.

Written as DNA, the CDR3 is TGCGCCAGCAGCCAGGATAGAGAGACAGGGTTTGAGCAGTTCTTC. Translation: CASSQDRETGFEQFF. The chain uses TRBV4-1 and TRBJ2-1; 7 bases fit TRBD1. The CDR3 length is 15 residues. Germline V gene lookup returns CDR1 MGHRA and CDR2 YSYEKL. V lost 3 bases to trimming and J lost 9 bases; unmatched junction nucleotides: 11.

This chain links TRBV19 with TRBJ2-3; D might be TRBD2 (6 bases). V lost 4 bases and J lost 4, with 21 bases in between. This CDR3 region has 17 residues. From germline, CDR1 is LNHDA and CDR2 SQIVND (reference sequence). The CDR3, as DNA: TGTGCCAGTAGTAGGACTGTGGGGACTCCAGTCGCAGATACGCAGTATTTT. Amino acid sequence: CASSRTVGTPVADTQYF.

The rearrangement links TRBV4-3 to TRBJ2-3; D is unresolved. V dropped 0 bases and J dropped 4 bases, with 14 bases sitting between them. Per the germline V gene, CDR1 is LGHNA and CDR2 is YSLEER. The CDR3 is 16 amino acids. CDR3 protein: CASSQDRPPGPDTQYF. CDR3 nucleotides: TGCGCCAGCAGCCAAGATCGACCTCCCGGCCCAGATACGCAGTATTTT.

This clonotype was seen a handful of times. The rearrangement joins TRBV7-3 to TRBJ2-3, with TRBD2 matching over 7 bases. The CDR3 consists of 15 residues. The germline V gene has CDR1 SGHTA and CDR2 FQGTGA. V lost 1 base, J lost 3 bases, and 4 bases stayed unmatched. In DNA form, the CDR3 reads TGTGCCAGCAGCTTAAGAAGCGGGATTACAGATACGCAGTATTTT. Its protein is CASSLRSGITDTQYF.

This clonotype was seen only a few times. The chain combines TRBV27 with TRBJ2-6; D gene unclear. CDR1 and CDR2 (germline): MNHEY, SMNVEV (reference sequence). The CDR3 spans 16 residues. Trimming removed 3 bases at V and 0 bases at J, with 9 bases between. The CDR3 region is CASSLNGPSGANVLTF. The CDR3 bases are TGTGCCAGCAGTTTGAATGGACCCTCTGGGGCCAACGTCCTGACTTTC.

The CDR3 sequence: CASTRGTSGRGEQFF. CDR3 DNA: TGTGCCAGCACAAGAGGGACTAGCGGGAGGGGAGAGCAGTTCTTC. The chain couples TRBV6-1 to TRBJ2-1, with 16 positions matching TRBD2. V shed 7 bases and J 10 bases; nucleotides not matched to a gene: 7. CDR3 length: 15 residues. The germline CDR1 and CDR2 sequences are MNHNS and SASEGT.

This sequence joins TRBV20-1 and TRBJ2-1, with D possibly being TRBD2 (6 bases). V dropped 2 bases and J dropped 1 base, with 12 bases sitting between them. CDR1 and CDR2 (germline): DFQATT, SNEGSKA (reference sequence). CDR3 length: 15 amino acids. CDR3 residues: CSARPSGRSYNEQFF. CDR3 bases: TGCAGTGCTAGACCCTCAGGGAGGTCCTACAATGAGCAGTTCTTC.

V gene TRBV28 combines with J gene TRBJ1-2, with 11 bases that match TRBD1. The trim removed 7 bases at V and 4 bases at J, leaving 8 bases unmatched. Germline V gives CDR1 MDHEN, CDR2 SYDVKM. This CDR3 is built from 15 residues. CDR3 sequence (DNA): TGTGCCAGCACCCTGTCTGGACAGGGGGCCTATGGCTACACCTTC. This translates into CASTLSGQGAYGYTF.

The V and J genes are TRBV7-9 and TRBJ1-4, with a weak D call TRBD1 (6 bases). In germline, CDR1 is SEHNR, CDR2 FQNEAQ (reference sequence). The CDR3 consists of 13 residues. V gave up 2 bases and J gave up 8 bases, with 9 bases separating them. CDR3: CASSLTGREKLFF. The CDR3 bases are TGTGCCAGCAGCTTAACAGGGAGGGAAAAACTGTTTTTT.

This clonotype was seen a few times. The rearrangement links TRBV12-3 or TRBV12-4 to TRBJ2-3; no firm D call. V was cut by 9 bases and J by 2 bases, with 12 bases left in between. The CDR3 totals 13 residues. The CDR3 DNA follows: TGTGCCAGTAGCCCTCCTACCACAGATACGCAGTATTTT. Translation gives CASSPPTTDTQYF.

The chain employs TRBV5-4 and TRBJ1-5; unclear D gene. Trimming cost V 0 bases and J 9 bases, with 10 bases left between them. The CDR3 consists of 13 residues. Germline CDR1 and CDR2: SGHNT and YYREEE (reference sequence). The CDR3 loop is CASSLDGVGPQHF. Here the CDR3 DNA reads TGTGCCAGCAGCTTGGACGGGGTCGGGCCCCAGCATTTT.

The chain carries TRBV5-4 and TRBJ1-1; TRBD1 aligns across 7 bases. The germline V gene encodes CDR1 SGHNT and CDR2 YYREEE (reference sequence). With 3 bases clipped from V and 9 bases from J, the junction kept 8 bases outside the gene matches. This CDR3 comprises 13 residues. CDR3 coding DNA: TGTGCCAGCAGCTCACAGACAGGGAAAAAAGCTTTCTTT. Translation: CASSSQTGKKAFF.

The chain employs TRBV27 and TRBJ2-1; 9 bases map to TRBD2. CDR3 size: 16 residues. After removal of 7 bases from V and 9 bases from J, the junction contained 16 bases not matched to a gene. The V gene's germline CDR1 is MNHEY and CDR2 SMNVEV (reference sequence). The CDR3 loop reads CASTQVGVAGVGEQFF. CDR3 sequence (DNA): TGTGCCAGCACTCAGGTGGGAGTAGCGGGAGTTGGTGAGCAGTTCTTC.

CDR3 sequence: CASSLSGTGGAEKLFF. CDR3 nucleotides: TGTGCCAGCTCCCTTTCAGGGACAGGGGGCGCGGAAAAACTGTTTTTT. The chain recombines TRBV12-3 or TRBV12-4 with TRBJ1-4, with 12 bases identical to TRBD1. With V trimmed by 8 bases and J by 8 bases, 12 bases remained unmatched. The CDR3 covers 16 residues.

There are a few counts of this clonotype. The CDR3 sequence is CSVVTGGGTDTQYF. The DNA for the CDR3 is TGCAGCGTTGTTACGGGGGGGGGCACAGATACGCAGTATTTT. J is TRBJ2-3 and V is TRBV29-1, with 8 bases that match TRBD2. The germline CDR1 and CDR2 sequences are SQVTM and ANQGSEA. This CDR3 is 14 amino acids long. V lost 4 bases to trimming and J lost 1 base; unmatched junction nucleotides: 4.

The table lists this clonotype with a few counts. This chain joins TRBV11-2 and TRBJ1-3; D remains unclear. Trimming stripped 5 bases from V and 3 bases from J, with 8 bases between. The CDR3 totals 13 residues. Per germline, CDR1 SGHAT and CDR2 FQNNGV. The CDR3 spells CASSPPIGNTIYF. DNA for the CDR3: TGTGCCAGCAGCCCCCCCATTGGAAACACCATATATTTT.

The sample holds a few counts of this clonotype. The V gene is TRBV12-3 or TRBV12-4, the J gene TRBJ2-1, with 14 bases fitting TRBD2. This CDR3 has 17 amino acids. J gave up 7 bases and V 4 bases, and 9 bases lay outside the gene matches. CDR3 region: CASSSPTSGRAGNEQFF. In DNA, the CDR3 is TGTGCCAGCAGTTCCCCGACTAGCGGGAGGGCCGGGAATGAGCAGTTCTTC.

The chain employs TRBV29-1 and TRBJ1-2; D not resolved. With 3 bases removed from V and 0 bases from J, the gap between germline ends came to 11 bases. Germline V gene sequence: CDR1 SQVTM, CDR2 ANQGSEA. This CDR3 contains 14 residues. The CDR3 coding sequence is TGCAGCGTTGAGGACCTAGCGGCTAACTATGGCTACACCTTC. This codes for CSVEDLAANYGYTF. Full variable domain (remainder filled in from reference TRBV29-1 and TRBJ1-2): SAVISQKPSRDICQRGTSLTIQCQVDSQVTMMFWYRQQPGQSLTLIATANQGSEATYESGFVIDKFPISRPNLTFSTLTVSNMSPEDSSIYLCSVEDLAANYGYTFGSGTRLTVV.

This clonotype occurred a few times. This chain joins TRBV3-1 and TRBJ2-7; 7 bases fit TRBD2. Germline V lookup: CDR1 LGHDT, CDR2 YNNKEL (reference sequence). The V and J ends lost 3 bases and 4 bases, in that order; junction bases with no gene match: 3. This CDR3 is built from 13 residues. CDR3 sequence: CASSHAGVYEQYF. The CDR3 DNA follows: TGTGCCAGCAGCCACGCGGGAGTGTACGAGCAGTACTTC.

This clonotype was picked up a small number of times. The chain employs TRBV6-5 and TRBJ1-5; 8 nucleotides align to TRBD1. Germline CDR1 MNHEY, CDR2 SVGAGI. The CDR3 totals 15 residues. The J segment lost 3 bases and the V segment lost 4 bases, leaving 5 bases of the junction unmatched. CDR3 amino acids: CASSWTGNPNQPQHF. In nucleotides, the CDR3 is TGTGCCAGCAGTTGGACAGGGAACCCCAATCAGCCCCAGCATTTT.

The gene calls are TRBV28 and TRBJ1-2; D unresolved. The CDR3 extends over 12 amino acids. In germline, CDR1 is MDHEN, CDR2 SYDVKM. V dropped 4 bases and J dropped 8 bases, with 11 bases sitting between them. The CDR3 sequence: CASSSTALGYTF. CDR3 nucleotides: TGTGCCAGCAGTTCCACCGCCCTGGGCTACACCTTC.

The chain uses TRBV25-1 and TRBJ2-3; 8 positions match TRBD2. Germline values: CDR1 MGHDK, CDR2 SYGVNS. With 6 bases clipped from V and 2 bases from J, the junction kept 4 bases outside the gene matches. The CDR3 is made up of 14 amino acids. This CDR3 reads CASRTGLVTDTQYF. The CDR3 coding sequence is TGTGCCAGCAGAACGGGACTAGTCACAGATACGCAGTATTTT.

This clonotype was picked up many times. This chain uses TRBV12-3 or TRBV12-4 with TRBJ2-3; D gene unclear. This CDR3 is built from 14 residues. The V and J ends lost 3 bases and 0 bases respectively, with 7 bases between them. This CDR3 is CASSFGPSTDTQYF. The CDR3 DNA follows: TGTGCCAGCAGTTTCGGACCTAGCACAGATACGCAGTATTTT.

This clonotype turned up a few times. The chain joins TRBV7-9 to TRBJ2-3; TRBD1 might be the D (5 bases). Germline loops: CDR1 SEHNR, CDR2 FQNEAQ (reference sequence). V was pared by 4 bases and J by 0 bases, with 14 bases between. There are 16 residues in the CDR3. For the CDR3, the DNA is TGTGCCAGCAGCTCCCCCAGACAGCTTAGCACAGATACGCAGTATTTT. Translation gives CASSSPRQLSTDTQYF.

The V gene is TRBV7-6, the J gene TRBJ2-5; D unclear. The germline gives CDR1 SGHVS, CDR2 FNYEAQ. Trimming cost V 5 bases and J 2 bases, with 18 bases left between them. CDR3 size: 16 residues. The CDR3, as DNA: TGTGCCAGCAGCCTAAGGACGTCCGACCGGCAAGAGACCCAGTACTTC. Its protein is CASSLRTSDRQETQYF.

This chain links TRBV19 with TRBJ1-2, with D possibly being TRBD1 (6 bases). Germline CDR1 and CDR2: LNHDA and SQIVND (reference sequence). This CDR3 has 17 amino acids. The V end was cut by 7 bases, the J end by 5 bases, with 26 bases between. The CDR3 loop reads CASTLGGRISREYGYTF. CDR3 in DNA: TGTGCCAGTACTCTGGGGGGCAGAATCAGTCGAGAGTATGGCTACACCTTC.